Sequencing of this T cell receptor beta chain was carried out in a study of vaccination and CD4 T cells after COVID-19. At the level of the study: Collection of post-COVID samples occurred a median approximately 97 days after diagnosis, spanning a range of 35 to 161. Study-wide findings and caveats: Reactive clone data from convalescent patients indicated a median of approximately 86% appearing only post-vaccination.

Note on this clonotype: The antigen remains unidentified.

Specified treatment: roughly ten-day PBMC culture with coronavirus spike peptide pools or control peptides (ViraFEST assay). CDR1 is LNHDA and CDR2 is SQIVND in the germline V gene (reference sequence). Germline trimming cut 3 bases from V and 5 bases from J; bases unmatched to any gene: 8. The CDR3 consists of 16 residues. Cultured CD4+ T cell DNA was sequenced using the Oncomine TCR Beta short-read assay. TCRdb itself ran the PCR reads through MiXCR, one entry per CDR3 protein. The profile covers roughly 13,000 distinct CDR3 sequences, with around half appearing a single time and around 13% taken by the ten largest.

This TCR was recovered from a human donor who had recovered from COVID-19. V usage is TRBV19 and J usage is TRBJ2-2; TRBD1 agrees at 8 bases. The sample comprised CD4+ T cells from blood, cultured in vitro. This CDR3 reads CASSIGQGRGTGELFF. The CDR3, as DNA: TGTGCCAGTAGTATCGGACAGGGTAGAGGAACCGGGGAGCTGTTTTTT. Full variable domain (remainder filled in from reference TRBV19 and TRBJ2-2): DGGITQSPKYLFRKEGQNVTLSCEQNLNHDAMYWYRQDPGQGLRLIYYSQIVNDFQKGDIAEGYSVSREKKESFPLTVTSAQKNPTAFYLCASSIGQGRGTGELFFGEGSRLTVL.